What follows are 23 T cell receptor beta chains derived from one specimen sequenced in a study of blood T cell repertoires in COVID-19. Sequenced by immunoSEQ multiplex PCR; TCRdb stores in-frame clones only, minus some. The top ten hold about 0.74% of the sample, which has hundreds of thousands of clones, 88% seen once. Sample: peripheral blood. The receptors were gathered from a woman aged 30 to 39 with acute or convalescent COVID-19.

This sequence joins TRBV30 and TRBJ2-7, with a possible D match to TRBD2 (5 bases). The V end was cut by 4 bases, the J end by 4 bases, with 14 bases between. This CDR3 is 13 amino acids long. The germline V gene has CDR1 GTSNPN and CDR2 SVGIG (reference sequence). CDR3 amino acids: CAWKGAKRYEQYF. CDR3 sequence (DNA): TGTGCCTGGAAGGGAGCGAAGCGGTACGAGCAGTACTTC. Full variable domain (rest looked up from reference TRBV30 and TRBJ2-7): SQTIHQWPATLVQPVGSPLSLECTVEGTSNPNLYWYRQAAGRGLQLLFYSVGIGQISSEVPQNLSASRPQDRQFILSSKKLLLSDSGFYLCAWKGAKRYEQYFGPGTRLTVT.

The V gene is TRBV7-8, the J gene TRBJ2-3; TRBD1 agrees at 8 bases. V trimming: 3 bases; J trimming: 1 base; junction bases outside the gene matches: 3. The CDR3 is 15 amino acids. Germline V lookup: CDR1 SGHVS, CDR2 FQNEAQ. CDR3 sequence reads: CASSFGQGGTDTQYF. For the CDR3, the DNA is TGTGCCAGCAGCTTTGGACAGGGTGGCACAGATACGCAGTATTTT.

This chain joins TRBV29-1 and TRBJ2-7; a possible D gene is TRBD1 (6 bases). V lost 6 bases to trimming and J lost 2 bases, with 11 bases between them. This CDR3 contains 12 residues. Germline V lookup: CDR1 SQVTM, CDR2 ANQGSEA. CDR3 in amino acids: CSVARDTYEQYF. In DNA form, the CDR3 reads TGCAGCGTAGCCAGGGACACCTACGAGCAGTACTTC.

This clone showed up just once. The V call is TRBV5-5, the J call TRBJ2-7; tentatively, D is TRBD2 (5 bases). This CDR3 is built from 15 residues. With 4 bases removed from V and 7 bases from J, the gap between germline ends came to 21 bases. Germline V lookup: CDR1 SGHKS, CDR2 YYEKEE (reference sequence). The CDR3 nucleotides are TGTGCCAGCAGCCGGGGAACAACCCTTACGCGGGAGCAGTACTTC. Protein sequence: CASSRGTTLTREQYF.

The V and J genes are TRBV27 and TRBJ2-3; D call uncertain. V was pared by 2 bases and J by 1 base, with 10 bases between. Germline CDR1 and CDR2: MNHEY and SMNVEV (reference sequence). The CDR3 loop spans 15 amino acids. The CDR3 loop reads CASSLARSGTDTQYF. In nucleotides, the CDR3 is TGTGCCAGCAGTTTAGCACGGAGCGGCACAGATACGCAGTATTTT.

The J gene is TRBJ2-3, the V gene TRBV6-4, with D possibly matching TRBD2 (6 bases). CDR3 size: 16 residues. The V gene lost 0 bases and the J gene lost 0 bases, with 10 bases spanning the gap. Germline V CDR1 and CDR2: MRHNA, SNTAGT. CDR3 nucleotide sequence: TGTGCCAGCAGTGACTCGGCTAGCGCAAGCACAGATACGCAGTATTTT. It specifies CASSDSASASTDTQYF.

To note about this clone: Different DNA sequences within this sample yield the same CDR3. This chain uses TRBV10-3 with TRBJ2-5, with 7 bases aligning to TRBD1. The length of the CDR3 is 15 residues. Germline V gene lookup returns CDR1 ENHRY and CDR2 SYGVKD. The V gene end was trimmed by 3 bases and the J gene end by 3 bases; junction bases not matched to a gene: 7. The CDR3 nucleotides are TGTGCCATCAGTGAAAGTCGGCAGGGGGAAGAGACCCAGTACTTC. Its protein product is CAISESRQGEETQYF.

The V call is TRBV12-3 or TRBV12-4, the J call TRBJ1-1; D unclear. The CDR3 has 13 amino acids. The V and J ends lost 1 base and 8 bases respectively, with 11 bases between them. The CDR3 loop reads CASSLVPVLEAFF. The CDR3 DNA sequence: TGTGCCAGCAGTTTAGTTCCGGTGCTGGAAGCTTTCTTT.

This clone was recorded once. The V gene is TRBV6-5, the J gene TRBJ2-3, with D unclear. V was pared by 0 bases and J by 2 bases, with 12 bases between. Per germline, CDR1 MNHEY and CDR2 SVGAGI. This CDR3 comprises 16 residues. CDR3 loop: CASSYSSMPFTDTQYF. CDR3 nucleotide sequence: TGTGCCAGCAGTTACTCGAGTATGCCATTCACAGATACGCAGTATTTT.

The chain uses TRBV11-2 and TRBJ2-7; D ambiguous. The CDR3 extends over 14 amino acids. CDR1 and CDR2 from the germline V gene are SGHAT and FQNNGV. Trimming left V 4 bases short and J 6 bases short, with 16 bases between. The CDR3 sequence is CASSSVFPRGEQYF. The CDR3 region has the DNA TGTGCCAGCAGCTCCGTATTTCCGCGCGGCGAGCAGTACTTC.

The gene calls are TRBV7-9 and TRBJ2-7, with D perhaps TRBD1 (6 bases). Looked up from germline, CDR1 is SEHNR and CDR2 is FQNEAQ (reference sequence). Trimming removed 3 bases at V and 3 bases at J, with 12 bases between. The CDR3 runs 14 residues. As DNA, the CDR3 is TGTGCCAGCAGCTTCACAGGGATGGTCTACGAGCAGTACTTC. Residues: CASSFTGMVYEQYF.

The chain links TRBV6-5 to TRBJ1-4, with D possibly TRBD1 on 6 matching bases. In germline, CDR1 is MNHEY, CDR2 SVGAGI. The CDR3 length is 13 residues. V lost 8 bases, J lost 2 bases, and 9 bases lay in between. The CDR3: CASLRGTNEKLFF. DNA for the CDR3: TGTGCCAGCCTCAGGGGTACTAATGAAAAACTGTTTTTT.

V gene TRBV5-1 combines with J gene TRBJ2-1; TRBD1 matches at 7 bases. CDR1 is SGHRS and CDR2 is YFSETQ in the germline V gene. With V trimmed by 5 bases and J by 2 bases, 4 bases remained unmatched. The CDR3 has 14 residues. This CDR3 reads CASRNRGTYNEQFF. The CDR3 bases are TGCGCCAGCAGGAACAGGGGAACCTACAATGAGCAGTTCTTC.

The table lists this clone with a count of one. The chain employs TRBV5-6 and TRBJ2-1; D ambiguous. The germline V gene encodes CDR1 SGHDT and CDR2 YYEEEE. The V and J ends lost 1 base and 8 bases respectively, with 7 bases between them. CDR3 length equals 12 residues. The CDR3 reads CASSLFSHEQFF. CDR3 nucleotide sequence: TGTGCCAGCAGCTTGTTTAGCCATGAGCAGTTCTTC.

The chain combines TRBV4-3 with TRBJ1-2; 7 nucleotides align to TRBD1. Germline loops: CDR1 LGHNA, CDR2 YSLEER. The CDR3 is 15 amino acids. The V and J ends lost 0 bases and 5 bases, in that order; junction bases with no gene match: 6. CDR3 protein: CASSQDDRAIYGYTF. CDR3 nucleotides: TGCGCCAGCAGCCAAGATGACAGGGCCATTTATGGCTACACCTTC.

This clone was seen only a few times. V is TRBV2 and J is TRBJ2-7; possible D gene TRBD2, 5 bases. The CDR3 has 12 residues. Trimming stripped 9 bases from V and 6 bases from J, with 15 bases between. The germline gives CDR1 SNHLY, CDR2 FYNNEI. CDR3 sequence reads: CASGPSGGEQYF. CDR3 bases: TGTGCCAGTGGGCCGAGTGGAGGCGAGCAGTACTTC.

The J gene is TRBJ1-4, the V gene TRBV11-3, with D possibly TRBD1 on 5 matching bases. The length of the CDR3 is 16 residues. V was cut by 2 bases and J by 7 bases, with 17 bases left in between. Germline V gene lookup returns CDR1 SGHNT and CDR2 YENEEA. In DNA, the CDR3 is TGTGCCAGCAGCTTATCCGGTCCGACTAGGGGTGAAAAACTGTTTTTT. Translation gives CASSLSGPTRGEKLFF.

This sequence joins TRBV7-9 and TRBJ2-3; 13 bases fit TRBD2. CDR3 size: 17 residues. With V trimmed by 5 bases and J by 4 bases, 9 bases remained unmatched. Germline CDR1 is SEHNR and CDR2 is FQNEAQ (reference sequence). The CDR3 bases are TGTGCCAGCAGCCACCGGACTAGCGGGAGCCATGCAGATACGCAGTATTTT. This codes for CASSHRTSGSHADTQYF.

The chain is built from TRBV7-2 and TRBJ2-7; 12 nucleotides align to TRBD2. CDR3 length: 14 amino acids. Germline V lookup: CDR1 SGHTA, CDR2 FQGNSA. J lost 2 bases, V lost 6 bases, and 2 bases had no gene match. The CDR3 spells CASRRTSGAYEQYF. The CDR3 DNA reads TGTGCCAGCAGAAGGACTAGCGGGGCCTACGAGCAGTACTTC.

V usage is TRBV7-9 and J usage is TRBJ1-3, with 9 bases identical to TRBD1. The V segment lost 6 bases and the J segment 5 bases; nucleotides outside the gene matches: 5. Germline values: CDR1 SEHNR, CDR2 FQNEAQ (reference sequence). The CDR3 consists of 14 residues. The CDR3 reads CASRFGQGRNTIYF. As DNA, the CDR3 is TGTGCCAGCAGGTTTGGACAGGGGCGAAACACCATATATTTT.

J is TRBJ2-7 and V is TRBV5-6, with 11 bases fitting TRBD2. This CDR3 is built from 17 residues. V was pared by 5 bases and J by 7 bases, with 17 bases of the junction left unmatched. Germline CDR1 and CDR2: SGHDT and YYEEEE. CDR3 coding DNA: TGTGCCAGCAGATCACTAGCGGGAGACAGAGTCTTGGGAGAGCAGTACTTC. Its protein is CASRSLAGDRVLGEQYF.

The rearrangement uses TRBV18 and TRBJ1-5, with D tentatively TRBD1 (5 bases). The V and J ends lost 6 bases and 2 bases respectively, with 20 bases between them. Germline V gene sequence: CDR1 KGHSH, CDR2 LQKENI. The CDR3 spans 17 residues. CDR3 sequence: CASSPNRPPGGNQPQHF. CDR3 in DNA: TGTGCCAGCTCCCCTAACAGGCCGCCGGGGGGCAATCAGCCCCAGCATTTT. Full variable domain (outside the CDR3, taken from reference TRBV18 and TRBJ1-5): NAGVMQNPRHLVRRRGQEARLRCSPMKGHSHVYWYRQLPEEGLKFMVYLQKENIIDESGMPKERFSAEFPKEGPSILRIQQVVRGDSAAYFCASSPNRPPGGNQPQHFGDGTRLSIL.

This clone was seen a few times. The CDR3 coding sequence is TGTGCCAGCAGCAACAGACGGCTGAACACTGAAGCTTTCTTT. Amino acid sequence: CASSNRRLNTEAFF. This chain links TRBV2 with TRBJ1-1; D is uncertain. V lost 6 bases and J lost 0, with 11 bases in between. Per germline, CDR1 SNHLY and CDR2 FYNNEI. This CDR3 has 14 residues. The variable domain in full, completed from reference TRBV2 and TRBJ1-1, reads EPEVTQTPSHQVTQMGQEVILRCVPISNHLYFYWYRQILGQKVEFLVSFYNNEISEKSEIFDDQFSVERPDGSNFTLKIRSTKLEDSAMYFCASSNRRLNTEAFFGQGTRLTVV.